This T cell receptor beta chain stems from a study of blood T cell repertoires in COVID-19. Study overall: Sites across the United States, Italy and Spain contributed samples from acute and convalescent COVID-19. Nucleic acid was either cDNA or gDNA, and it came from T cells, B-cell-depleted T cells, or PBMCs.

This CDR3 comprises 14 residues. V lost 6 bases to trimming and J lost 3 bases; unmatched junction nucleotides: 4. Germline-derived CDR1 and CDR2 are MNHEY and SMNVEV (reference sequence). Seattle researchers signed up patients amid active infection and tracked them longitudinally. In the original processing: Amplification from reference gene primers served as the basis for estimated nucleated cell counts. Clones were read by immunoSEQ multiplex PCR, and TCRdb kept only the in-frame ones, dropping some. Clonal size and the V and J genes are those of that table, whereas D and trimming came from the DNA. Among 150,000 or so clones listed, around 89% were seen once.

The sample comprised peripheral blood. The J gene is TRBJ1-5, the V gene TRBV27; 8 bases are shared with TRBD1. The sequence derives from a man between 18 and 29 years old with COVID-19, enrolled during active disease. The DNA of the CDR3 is TGTGCCAGCAGGGGACAGGCACCCAATCAGCCCCAGCATTTT. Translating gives CASRGQAPNQPQHF.